This TCR beta chain originates from a study of cytomegalovirus exposure and HLA in healthy donors. Unrecorded immune exposure was likely among donors, who were nominally healthy when sampled. Regarding this clone: No antigen is known for it.

CDR1 is SGHNT and CDR2 is YYREEE in the germline V gene (reference sequence). This CDR3 is 15 amino acids long. V was pared by 1 base and J by 7 bases, with 5 bases of the junction left unmatched. Study-level findings and limits: About 87% or about 30% of the time was how often most TCR beta V segments were productive, according to an earlier analysis.

This PCR relied on a set of 60 Vbeta primers and 13 Jbeta primers. TCRdb's copy holds only in-frame clones and misses some; the assay was immunoSEQ multiplex PCR. The sample contains roughly 77,000 clones, over 9% of which appear only once. The receptor's source is a man aged 55 to 69 in good health and CMV-seropositive. Source material: PBMCs. The chain links TRBV5-4 to TRBJ2-1, with 10 nucleotides matching TRBD2. CDR3 amino acids: CASSLWLAGANEQFF. Written as DNA, the CDR3 is TGTGCCAGCAGCTTGTGGCTAGCGGGGGCTAATGAGCAGTTCTTC.